The source of this TCR beta chain is a study of cytotoxic CD8 clonotypes in ibrutinib-treated CLL. General study findings and limits: Sampling times differed between sustained-remission and progressing patients.

The sample holds a few counts of this clone. Antigen: not known. Targeted sequencing depth ranged from 1 in 200,000 to 1 in 1 million T cells. TCRdb's copy holds only in-frame clones and misses some; the assay was immunoSEQ multiplex PCR. The sample includes nearly 300,000 clones, about 72% of them seen just once. Trimming at V came to 6 bases and at J to 6 bases, leaving 8 bases not matched to a gene. CDR3 length: 12 amino acids. CDR1 SQVTM and CDR2 ANQGSEA come from the germline V gene. V and J are TRBV29-1 and TRBJ2-7; TRBD2 matches 7 bases. The material sequenced was PBMCs, taken at disease progression, from a patient treated with ibrutinib. The clonotype was recovered from a human donor with chronic lymphocytic leukemia. CDR3 DNA: TGCAGCGTCTCGGGGGTAGCGGGCGAGCAGTACTTC. It is translated as CSVSGVAGEQYF.